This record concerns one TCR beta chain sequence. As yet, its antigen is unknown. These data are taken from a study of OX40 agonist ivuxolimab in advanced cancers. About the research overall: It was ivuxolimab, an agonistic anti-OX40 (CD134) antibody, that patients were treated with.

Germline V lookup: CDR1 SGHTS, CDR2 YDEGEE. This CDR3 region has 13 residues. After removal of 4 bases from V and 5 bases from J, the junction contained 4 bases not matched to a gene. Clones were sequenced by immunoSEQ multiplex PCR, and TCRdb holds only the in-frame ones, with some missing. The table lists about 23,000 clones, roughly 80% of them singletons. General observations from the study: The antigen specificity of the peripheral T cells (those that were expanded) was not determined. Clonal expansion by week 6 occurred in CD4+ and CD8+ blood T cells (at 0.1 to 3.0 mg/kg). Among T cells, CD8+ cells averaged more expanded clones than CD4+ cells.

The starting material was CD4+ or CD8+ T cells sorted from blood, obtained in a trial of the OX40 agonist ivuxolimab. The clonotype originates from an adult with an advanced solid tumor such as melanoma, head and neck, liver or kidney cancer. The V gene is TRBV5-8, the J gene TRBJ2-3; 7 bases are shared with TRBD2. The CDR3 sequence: CASSTSGGDTQYF. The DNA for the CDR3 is TGTGCCAGCAGCACTTCGGGAGGAGATACGCAGTATTTT.